The 15 T cell receptor beta chains below come from one sample, sequenced in a study of naive and memory T cell subsets. An equimolar mix of two oligonucleotides served as the beta constant-region primer for TRBC1 and TRBC2. Four rounds of PCR amplified the ligated cDNA using nested alpha and beta constant-region primers plus SP2. TCRdb reanalysed the UMI-ligation and nested PCR reads using MiXCR and keeps one entry per CDR3 protein. The sample lists about 140,000 distinct CDR3 sequences; roughly a fifth were seen once. Study-level findings and limits: Naive repertoires, especially CD8, held a few larger clonotypes, possibly memory cells re-expressing CD45RA.

What these receptors recognize is not known. Sequenced: naive CD8+ T cells from blood. The receptors were gathered from a human donor in good health.

The CDR3 DNA sequence: TGTGCCAGCAGCCCCCGCAATGAGCAGTTCTTC. It codes for CASSPRNEQFF. The V gene is TRBV28, the J gene TRBJ2-1; D gene uncertain. The V and J ends lost 6 bases and 6 bases respectively, with 6 bases between them. From germline, CDR1 is MDHEN and CDR2 SYDVKM. CDR3 length: 11 amino acids.

This clonotype was observed a handful of times. V usage is TRBV9 and J usage is TRBJ2-7; TRBD2 matches at 8 bases. From germline, CDR1 is SGDLS and CDR2 YYNGEE. V was clipped by 3 bases and J by 3 bases; unmatched bases: 11. This CDR3 has 16 amino acids. CDR3 DNA sequence: TGTGCCAGCAGCGCCCCTGACCCAGCGGGAGACTACGAGCAGTACTTC. It translates to CASSAPDPAGDYEQYF.

The table lists this clonotype with a few counts. The chain recombines TRBV6-2 or TRBV6-3 with TRBJ2-7, with D uncertain. The CDR3 loop spans 12 amino acids. V lost 5 bases and J 1 base, leaving 6 bases between the germline ends. Per germline, CDR1 MNHEY and CDR2 SVGEGT. This CDR3 reads CASSPESYEQYF. The CDR3 DNA sequence: TGTGCCAGCAGTCCCGAATCCTACGAGCAGTACTTC.

This clonotype appeared a few times. V gene TRBV28 combines with J gene TRBJ2-5, with D maybe TRBD2 (7 bases). V shed 3 bases and J shed 0 bases, with 11 bases lying between them. There are 15 residues in the CDR3. Germline V CDR1 and CDR2: MDHEN, SYDVKM. The chain's CDR3 is CASSLGGQYQETQYF. CDR3 nucleotides: TGTGCCAGCAGTTTGGGGGGGCAGTACCAAGAGACCCAGTACTTC.

This rearrangement joins TRBV14 to TRBJ2-7; D is perhaps TRBD1 (5 bases). Between the trimmed V and J ends, which lost 0 bases and 1 base, there was a span of 10 bases. The germline V gene has CDR1 SGHDN and CDR2 FVKESK. The CDR3 totals 15 residues. The CDR3 spells CASSQEGRNSYEQYF. CDR3 bases: TGTGCCAGCAGCCAAGAGGGGCGGAATTCCTACGAGCAGTACTTC.

V is TRBV6-6 and J is TRBJ2-2, with TRBD2 matching over 8 bases. CDR1 MNHNY and CDR2 SVGAGI come from the germline V gene (reference sequence). The CDR3 sequence is 16 residues long. After removal of 0 bases from V and 3 bases from J, the junction contained 3 bases not matched to a gene. CDR3 region: CASSYSRAGDTGELFF. The CDR3 nucleotides are TGTGCCAGCAGTTACTCGAGAGCGGGAGACACCGGGGAGCTGTTTTTT.

J is TRBJ1-1 and V is TRBV3-1, with D hard to call. Germline values: CDR1 LGHDT, CDR2 YNNKEL (reference sequence). The CDR3 totals 14 residues. With 0 bases removed from V and 4 bases from J, the gap between germline ends came to 9 bases. CDR3 nucleotide sequence: TGTGCCAGCAGCCAAGAAGGGTTGAGCACTGAAGCTTTCTTT. Amino acid sequence: CASSQEGLSTEAFF.

This rearrangement joins TRBV5-1 to TRBJ1-1, with D perhaps matching TRBD1 (6 bases). Germline CDR1 and CDR2: SGHRS and YFSETQ. The CDR3 totals 15 residues. V lost 1 base and J lost 1, with 11 bases in between. CDR3 sequence: CASSLRGGANTEAFF. CDR3 DNA sequence: TGCGCCAGCAGCTTGAGGGGGGGCGCGAACACTGAAGCTTTCTTT. Full variable domain (outside the CDR3, taken from reference TRBV5-1 and TRBJ1-1): KAGVTQTPRYLIKTRGQQVTLSCSPISGHRSVSWYQQTPGQGLQFLFEYFSETQRNKGNFPGRFSGRQFSNSRSEMNVSTLELGDSALYLCASSLRGGANTEAFFGQGTRLTVV.

This clonotype occurred many times. The chain is built from TRBV10-3 and TRBJ1-1; 9 bases are shared with TRBD1. There are 14 residues in the CDR3. V was pared by 2 bases and J by 5 bases, with 3 bases of the junction left unmatched. CDR1 and CDR2 from the germline V gene are ENHRY and SYGVKD. The CDR3 region is CAISEVGTGTEAFF. The CDR3 nucleotides read TGTGCCATCAGTGAGGTCGGGACAGGGACTGAAGCTTTCTTT.

This clonotype showed up many times. V and J are TRBV5-1 and TRBJ2-1; possibly TRBD2 for D (6 bases). Trimming took off 7 bases at V and 6 bases at J, with 20 bases between the two ends. Germline V lookup: CDR1 SGHRS, CDR2 YFSETQ. The CDR3 covers 15 residues. The CDR3, as DNA: TGCGCCAGCCTTGATAAATGGGACTCGATCAATGAGCAGTTCTTC. This sequence encodes CASLDKWDSINEQFF.

This chain links TRBV9 with TRBJ2-1; D remains ambiguous. Trimming shortened V by 3 bases and J by 4 bases, and 8 bases separated the two germline ends. CDR3 size: 13 residues. CDR1 SGDLS and CDR2 YYNGEE come from the germline V gene. The CDR3 coding sequence is TGTGCCAGCAGCGCCTTCATGTACAATGAGCAGTTCTTC. Translating it yields CASSAFMYNEQFF.

The chain joins TRBV12-3 or TRBV12-4 to TRBJ2-7; 7 bases are shared with TRBD1. CDR3 size: 12 residues. Trimming cost V 6 bases and J 4 bases; bases outside gene matches: 3. The CDR3 protein is CASSKGAYEQYF. The CDR3 bases are TGTGCCAGCAGCAAGGGGGCGTACGAGCAGTACTTC.

This clonotype was seen a few times. CDR3 bases: TGTGCCAGCAGCTTAGATACCGTGACCCGGACTAGCGTCACAGATACGCAGTATTTT. Translation gives CASSLDTVTRTSVTDTQYF. The V call is TRBV7-9, the J call TRBJ2-3, with 9 positions matching TRBD2. Germline CDR1 is SEHNR and CDR2 is FQNEAQ (reference sequence). The CDR3 loop spans 19 amino acids. V lost 1 base and J lost 2; bases outside the gene matches: 13. The full variable domain, its missing parts supplied by reference TRBV7-9 and TRBJ2-3, is DTGVSQNPRHKITKRGQNVTFRCDPISEHNRLYWYRQTLGQGPEFLTYFQNEAQLEKSRLLSDRFSAERPKGSFSTLEIQRTEQGDSAMYLCASSLDTVTRTSVTDTQYFGPGTRLTVL.

The chain combines TRBV20-1 with TRBJ1-1, with D maybe TRBD1 (6 bases). CDR1 DFQATT and CDR2 SNEGSKA come from the germline V gene (reference sequence). The V and J ends lost 0 bases and 5 bases respectively, with 16 bases between them. This CDR3 region has 15 residues. CDR3 sequence reads: CSARDLVGGKTEAFF. The CDR3 nucleotides are TGCAGTGCTAGAGATCTTGTAGGGGGGAAAACTGAAGCTTTCTTT.

The chain uses TRBV25-1 and TRBJ2-1, with D perhaps TRBD2 (5 bases). Deletions cut 8 bases from V and 0 bases from J, with 8 bases between. Germline-derived CDR1 and CDR2 are MGHDK and SYGVNS. The CDR3 runs to 13 residues. CDR3 in amino acids: CASLRDSYNEQFF. In DNA form, the CDR3 reads TGTGCCAGCCTTCGGGACTCCTACAATGAGCAGTTCTTC.